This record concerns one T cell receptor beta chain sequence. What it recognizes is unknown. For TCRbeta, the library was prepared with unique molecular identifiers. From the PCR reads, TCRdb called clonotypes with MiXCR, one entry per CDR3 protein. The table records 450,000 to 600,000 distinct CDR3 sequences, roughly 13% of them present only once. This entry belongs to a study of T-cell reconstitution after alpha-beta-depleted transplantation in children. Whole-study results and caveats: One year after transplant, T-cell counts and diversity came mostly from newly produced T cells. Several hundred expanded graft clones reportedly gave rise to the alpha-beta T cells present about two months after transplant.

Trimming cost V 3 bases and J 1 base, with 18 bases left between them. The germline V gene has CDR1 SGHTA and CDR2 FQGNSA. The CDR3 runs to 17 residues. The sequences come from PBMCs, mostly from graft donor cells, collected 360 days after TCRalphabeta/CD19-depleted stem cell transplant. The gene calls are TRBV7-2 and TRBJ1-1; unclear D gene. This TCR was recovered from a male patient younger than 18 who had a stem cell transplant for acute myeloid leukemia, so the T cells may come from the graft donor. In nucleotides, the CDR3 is TGTGCCAGCAGCTTGCGGTGGGAAACCCGGGGGAACACTGAAGCTTTCTTT. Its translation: CASSLRWETRGNTEAFF.